The 27 T cell receptor beta chains reported below all come from one sample, sequenced in a study of Ad26.COV2.S vaccination and SARS-CoV-2 variants. Assay used: immunoSEQ multiplex PCR; TCRdb lists only in-frame clones, some missing. The data hold about 350,000 clones, with about 88% observed a single time. Regarding treatment: over 15 received Ad26.COV2.S at low or high dose, single or two shots; roughly five received placebo; per-sample allocation not given. Sampling occurred on day 63 after the first vaccine or placebo injection. The sample in question was peripheral blood, obtained in a trial of Ad26.COV2.S vaccine versus placebo. These receptors were taken from a person aged 18-65 years who received the Ad26.COV2.S COVID-19 vaccine or a placebo.

The table lists this clone with a count of one. The rearrangement joins TRBV6-1 to TRBJ1-6; no reliable D call. CDR3 length equals 18 residues. Trimming took 2 bases from V and 0 from J, leaving 14 bases between them. Germline lookup yields CDR1 MNHNS and CDR2 SASEGT. The CDR3 nucleotides are TGTGCCAGCAGTGAATTTGTAGCGACGAGCTCCTATAATTCACCCCTCCACTTT. This encodes CASSEFVATSSYNSPLHF.

V is TRBV5-8 and J is TRBJ2-5; D gene unclear. Germline values: CDR1 SGHTS, CDR2 YDEGEE. CDR3 length equals 15 residues. V shed 6 bases and J shed 0 bases, with 15 bases lying between them. CDR3 sequence reads: CASNTGRSYQETQYF. CDR3 DNA sequence: TGTGCCAGCAACACCGGACGGTCGTACCAAGAGACCCAGTACTTC.

The chain has TRBV27 and TRBJ2-1; D possibly corresponds to TRBD1 (6 bases). The V end lost 5 bases, the J end lost 5 bases, and 19 bases lay between the germline ends. Germline V gene data show CDR1 as MNHEY and CDR2 as SMNVEV (reference sequence). The CDR3 has 16 residues. This CDR3 reads CASSPLGQGTHNEQFF. DNA for the CDR3: TGTGCCAGCAGTCCATTAGGGCAGGGGACCCACAATGAGCAGTTCTTC.

The rearrangement uses TRBV7-3 and TRBJ2-5; 8 bases map to TRBD1. Germline trimming cut 2 bases from V and 5 bases from J; bases unmatched to any gene: 4. Per germline, CDR1 SGHTA and CDR2 FQGTGA. The CDR3 has 14 residues. CDR3 loop: CASSLGTGEETQYF. The DNA for the CDR3 is TGTGCCAGCAGCTTAGGGACAGGCGAGGAGACCCAGTACTTC.

V usage is TRBV5-6 and J usage is TRBJ1-2; no clear D gene. The V and J ends lost 7 bases and 2 bases respectively, with 12 bases between them. The CDR3 is 13 residues long. Germline values: CDR1 SGHDT, CDR2 YYEEEE. The CDR3 protein is CASCSLDNYGYTF. CDR3 nucleotide sequence: TGTGCCAGCTGTTCCCTTGACAACTATGGCTACACCTTC.

This clone appeared once. The chain employs TRBV28 and TRBJ2-3, with 7 bases lining up with TRBD2. There are 16 residues in the CDR3. Germline V gives CDR1 MDHEN, CDR2 SYDVKM. The V segment lost 2 bases and the J segment 6 bases; nucleotides outside the gene matches: 11. CDR3 protein: CASSLVYQRGGDTQYF. In nucleotides, the CDR3 is TGTGCCAGCAGTTTAGTATACCAGCGGGGAGGGGATACGCAGTATTTT. Combining the CDR3 with reference TRBV28 and TRBJ2-3 gives the whole variable domain DVKVTQSSRYLVKRTGEKVFLECVQDMDHENMFWYRQDPGLGLRLIYFSYDVKMKEKGDIPEGYSVSREKKERFSLILESASTNQTSMYLCASSLVYQRGGDTQYFGPGTRLTVL.

The V call is TRBV6-1, the J call TRBJ1-1; a weak D match, TRBD1 (5 bases). V lost 1 base and J lost 1, with 13 bases in between. The CDR3 contains 16 residues. Germline assignment: CDR1 MNHNS and CDR2 SASEGT. CDR3 protein: CASSEVGGARNTEAFF. CDR3 nucleotides: TGTGCCAGCAGTGAAGTAGGAGGGGCAAGGAACACTGAAGCTTTCTTT.

J is TRBJ2-7 and V is TRBV19; 9 nucleotides align to TRBD1. Losses at the gene ends were 4 bases for V and 7 bases for J; bases not matched to a gene: 11. The CDR3 has 15 amino acids. The V gene's germline CDR1 is LNHDA and CDR2 SQIVND (reference sequence). CDR3 in amino acids: CASSKGTGILMEQYF. The CDR3 DNA follows: TGTGCCAGTAGTAAGGGGACAGGGATTCTTATGGAGCAGTACTTC. The full variable domain, in which reference TRBV19 and TRBJ2-7 provide the parts outside the CDR3, is DGGITQSPKYLFRKEGQNVTLSCEQNLNHDAMYWYRQDPGQGLRLIYYSQIVNDFQKGDIAEGYSVSREKKESFPLTVTSAQKNPTAFYLCASSKGTGILMEQYFGPGTRLTVT.

This clone has only one observation. The rearrangement joins TRBV6-1 to TRBJ2-3; D possibly corresponds to TRBD1 (7 bases). The germline V gene encodes CDR1 MNHNS and CDR2 SASEGT. The CDR3 has 19 residues. Trimming took off 4 bases at V and 0 bases at J, with 23 bases between the two ends. The CDR3 spells CASSAYGVGAGGSTDTQYF. In DNA, the CDR3 is TGTGCCAGCAGTGCCTACGGAGTTGGGGCAGGGGGGAGCACAGATACGCAGTATTTT.

The chain recombines TRBV7-8 with TRBJ2-1, with 11 bases that match TRBD2. Germline lookup yields CDR1 SGHVS and CDR2 FQNEAQ. Losses at the gene ends were 5 bases for V and 12 bases for J; bases not matched to a gene: 12. The CDR3 contains 15 residues. The CDR3 sequence is CASSPRLAGTLVQFF. For the CDR3, the DNA is TGTGCCAGCAGCCCAAGACTAGCGGGAACGTTGGTGCAGTTCTTC.

V and J are TRBV28 and TRBJ1-1; D is undetermined. The CDR3 has 13 residues. V was pared by 6 bases and J by 0 bases, with 8 bases between. Germline CDR1 MDHEN, CDR2 SYDVKM. CDR3 coding DNA: TGTGCCAGCAGCAGCCTCATGAACACTGAAGCTTTCTTT. Protein product: CASSSLMNTEAFF.

This clone was seen a single time. The gene calls are TRBV24-1 and TRBJ2-2; D may match TRBD1 or TRBD2 (5 bases each). Trimming pared 1 base from V and 3 bases from J, leaving 11 bases between. Germline V lookup: CDR1 KGHDR, CDR2 SFDVKD. The CDR3 contains 16 residues. The CDR3 loop is CATSDFEGLDTGELFF. CDR3 nucleotide sequence: TGTGCCACCAGTGATTTTGAGGGGCTGGACACCGGGGAGCTGTTTTTT.

The chain combines TRBV28 with TRBJ1-2; weak D call: TRBD1 (5 bases). CDR3 length: 14 residues. The V and J ends lost 3 bases and 4 bases respectively, with 12 bases between them. The germline gives CDR1 MDHEN, CDR2 SYDVKM. This chain's CDR3 is CASSFTGAGYGYTF. In DNA form, the CDR3 reads TGTGCCAGCAGTTTCACCGGGGCTGGCTATGGCTACACCTTC.

The rearrangement uses TRBV7-3 and TRBJ2-7; D is ambiguous. This CDR3 is 15 amino acids long. Germline V gives CDR1 SGHTA, CDR2 FQGTGA. The V end was cut by 2 bases, the J end by 2 bases, with 13 bases between. The CDR3 nucleotides are TGTGCCAGCAGCTTAGTTCCCGACACCACCTACGAGCAGTACTTC. Amino acids: CASSLVPDTTYEQYF.

The chain is built from TRBV15 and TRBJ2-6; D is uncertain. CDR3 length: 15 residues. Trimming pared 2 bases from V and 0 bases from J, leaving 5 bases between. Germline values: CDR1 LNHNV, CDR2 YYDKDF (reference sequence). As DNA, the CDR3 is TGTGCCACCAGCAGAAAGCTCTCTGGGGCCAACGTCCTGACTTTC. Amino acids: CATSRKLSGANVLTF.

This chain links TRBV6-6 with TRBJ1-5; D may be TRBD1 (5 bases). Germline loops: CDR1 MNHNY, CDR2 SVGAGI (reference sequence). The CDR3 totals 14 residues. V was clipped by 6 bases and J by 1 base, with 10 bases between them. The CDR3 nucleotides are TGTGCCAGCAGCCCCAGACAGAGCAATCAGCCCCAGCATTTT. This translates into CASSPRQSNQPQHF.

This chain's CDR3 is CATSSPGQGPFNSPLHF. The CDR3 bases are TGTGCCACCAGCTCCCCGGGGCAGGGCCCCTTTAATTCACCCCTCCACTTT. The chain employs TRBV15 and TRBJ1-6; TRBD1 is a possible D gene (5 bases). Trimming took off 5 bases at V and 6 bases at J, with 20 bases between the two ends. This CDR3 region has 17 residues. Germline-derived CDR1 and CDR2 are LNHNV and YYDKDF (reference sequence). Drawing the rest from reference TRBV15 and TRBJ1-6, the complete variable domain is DAMVIQNPRYQVTQFGKPVTLSCSQTLNHNVMYWYQQKSSQAPKLLFHYYDKDFNNEADTPDNFQSRRPNTSFCFLDIRSPGLGDTAMYLCATSSPGQGPFNSPLHFGNGTRLTVT.

The chain's CDR3 is CASSRRGERDYGYTF. CDR3 coding DNA: TGTGCCAGCAGCCGGCGGGGGGAACGGGACTATGGCTACACCTTC. The chain uses TRBV5-4 and TRBJ1-2; a weak D match, TRBD1 (5 bases). Germline V gene lookup returns CDR1 SGHNT and CDR2 YYREEE (reference sequence). V dropped 4 bases and J dropped 3 bases, with 16 bases sitting between them. CDR3 length: 15 residues.

The chain links TRBV9 to TRBJ1-6; a possible D gene is TRBD1 (6 bases). The germline V gene has CDR1 SGDLS and CDR2 YYNGEE. V was clipped by 3 bases and J by 7 bases, with 17 bases between them. The CDR3 is 16 amino acids. This chain's CDR3 is CASSARSTGPNSPLHF. As DNA, the CDR3 is TGTGCCAGCAGCGCCCGATCGACAGGACCAAATTCACCCCTCCACTTT.

The sample holds a few counts of this clone. V is TRBV6-6 and J is TRBJ1-1, with D tentatively TRBD1 (6 bases). V was shortened by 6 bases and J by 4 bases, with 12 bases between the two germline ends. This CDR3 has 13 amino acids. Germline values: CDR1 MNHNY, CDR2 SVGAGI (reference sequence). CDR3 nucleotide sequence: TGTGCCAGCAGCGGACAGTTGGGCACTGAAGCTTTCTTT. Encoded protein: CASSGQLGTEAFF.

The V and J genes are TRBV29-1 and TRBJ2-7, with D tentatively TRBD2 (6 bases). In germline, CDR1 is SQVTM, CDR2 ANQGSEA. V was clipped by 0 bases and J by 0 bases, with 12 bases between them. The CDR3 consists of 15 residues. CDR3 DNA sequence: TGCAGCGTTGAAGATTACCACGGGAGCTCCTACGAGCAGTACTTC. This codes for CSVEDYHGSSYEQYF.

A single count supports this clone. V usage is TRBV9 and J usage is TRBJ2-3; 7 bases map to TRBD2. V gave up 1 base and J gave up 3 bases; unmatched junction bases: 17. CDR1 is SGDLS and CDR2 is YYNGEE in the germline V gene. The CDR3 totals 19 residues. CDR3 nucleotides: TGTGCCAGCAGCGTAAGGCCGAGTCACGGCGGGGGATTTACAGATACGCAGTATTTT. Translated: CASSVRPSHGGGFTDTQYF.

V usage is TRBV7-3 and J usage is TRBJ1-1, with D possibly being TRBD1 (5 bases). The germline V gene has CDR1 SGHTA and CDR2 FQGTGA. V was shortened by 5 bases and J by 4 bases, with 20 bases between the two germline ends. This CDR3 is 16 amino acids long. CDR3 in amino acids: CASSPTPTVLGTEAFF. CDR3 in DNA: TGTGCCAGCAGCCCGACTCCGACAGTATTGGGCACTGAAGCTTTCTTT.

The chain recombines TRBV6-5 with TRBJ2-1; TRBD1 aligns across 10 bases. Germline V CDR1 and CDR2: MNHEY, SVGAGI. Losses at the gene ends were 2 bases for V and 7 bases for J; bases not matched to a gene: 5. The CDR3 covers 15 residues. CDR3 sequence: CASSYRQGAPNEQFF. CDR3 in DNA: TGTGCCAGCAGTTACCGACAGGGGGCGCCAAATGAGCAGTTCTTC.

The chain recombines TRBV5-4 with TRBJ1-2, with D possibly matching TRBD1 (5 bases). Deletions cut 0 bases from V and 5 bases from J, with 14 bases between. CDR3 length: 15 residues. Germline CDR1 reads SGHNT; CDR2 reads YYREEE (reference sequence). CDR3 sequence (DNA): TGTGCCAGCAGCTTGGCCCCGGGAGGGGATTATGGCTACACCTTC. This encodes CASSLAPGGDYGYTF.

V and J are TRBV6-4 and TRBJ2-5, with D possibly being TRBD2 (6 bases). Germline CDR1 and CDR2: MRHNA and SNTAGT. The CDR3 is 13 amino acids. Trimming stripped 2 bases from V and 4 bases from J, with 8 bases between. The CDR3 loop reads CASSDRGGETQYF. CDR3 DNA sequence: TGTGCCAGCAGTGACAGGGGAGGAGAGACCCAGTACTTC.

About this clone itself: The DNA is left out, because the CDR3 cannot be placed on it with certainty; the CDR3 is given as TCRdb lists it. The chain employs TRBV6-5 and TRBJ2-5. The CDR3 is made up of 11 amino acids, end residues included. Per the germline V gene, CDR1 is MNHEY and CDR2 is SVGAGI. CDR3 residues: CASSILETQYF.